Here is one T cell receptor beta chain with its context. The repertoire was sequenced with immunoSEQ multiplex PCR; TCRdb's copy has only in-frame clones and lacks some. This sample has some 62,000 clones; over 75% occur once, and the top ten carry around 5.3%. This specimen comes from a study of technical replicates of blood from several donors. The V and J ends lost 3 bases and 4 bases, in that order; junction bases with no gene match: 4. CDR1 and CDR2 (germline): LGHNA, YNFKEQ. CDR3 size: 14 residues. The V gene is TRBV4-2, the J gene TRBJ2-5, with TRBD2 identical over 8 bases. The TCR originated in a human donor in good health. Some clones in this sample may be carry-over from other donors' samples. The sequenced sample was PBMCs. The CDR3 region has the DNA TGTGCCAGCAGCCAGCCGGGGGGGACAGAGACCCAGTACTTC. Residues: CASSQPGGTETQYF.